These 5 T cell receptor beta chains were all obtained from the same sample, sequenced in a study of blood T cell repertoires in COVID-19. The repertoire was sequenced with immunoSEQ multiplex PCR; TCRdb's copy has only in-frame clones and lacks some. The sample holds about 150,000 clones, about four fifths seen once. The sequencing sample was made of peripheral blood. These receptors were collected from a woman between 55 and 75 years old with acute or convalescent COVID-19.

V usage is TRBV30 and J usage is TRBJ1-3; no definite D call. Between the trimmed V and J ends, which lost 4 bases and 0 bases, there was a span of 13 bases. The CDR3 sequence is 15 residues long. Germline CDR1 reads GTSNPN; CDR2 reads SVGIG (reference sequence). CDR3 sequence: CAWTRTVYSGNTIYF. The CDR3 DNA follows: TGTGCCTGGACCAGGACTGTCTACTCTGGAAACACCATATATTTT.

The rearrangement joins TRBV25-1 to TRBJ2-5, with TRBD2 matching 7 bases. Looked up from germline, CDR1 is MGHDK and CDR2 is SYGVNS. The CDR3 sequence is 14 residues long. The V segment lost 5 bases and the J segment 1 base; nucleotides outside the gene matches: 4. CDR3 in DNA: TGTGCCAGCAGTCGGGTAGCGGGCCAAGAGACCCAGTACTTC. Translated, it gives CASSRVAGQETQYF.

This chain connects TRBV7-9 to TRBJ2-3, with a possible D match to TRBD2 (6 bases). Germline V gene data show CDR1 as SEHNR and CDR2 as FQNEAQ (reference sequence). The germline V and J ends were trimmed by 6 bases and 10 bases, with 14 bases remaining between them. The CDR3 extends over 12 amino acids. The CDR3 reads CASRPTGDAQYF. CDR3 in DNA: TGTGCCAGCAGGCCCACGGGGGATGCGCAGTATTTT.

V gene TRBV5-1 combines with J gene TRBJ2-2, with 10 bases matching TRBD1. The CDR3 extends over 17 amino acids. J gave up 4 bases and V 5 bases, and 11 bases lay outside the gene matches. The germline CDR1 and CDR2 sequences are SGHRS and YFSETQ. The CDR3 nucleotides are TGCGCCAGCAGTTTCGATCCGGGACAGGGGACCACCGGGGAGCTGTTTTTT. Residues: CASSFDPGQGTTGELFF. Looking up the rest from reference TRBV5-1 and TRBJ2-2 gives the full variable domain: KAGVTQTPRYLIKTRGQQVTLSCSPISGHRSVSWYQQTPGQGLQFLFEYFSETQRNKGNFPGRFSGRQFSNSRSEMNVSTLELGDSALYLCASSFDPGQGTTGELFFGEGSRLTVL.

Comments on this clone: An end of the junction does not agree with germline; a read error may underlie this. Different DNA sequences within this sample yield the same CDR3. The chain couples TRBV14 to TRBJ2-3; D may be TRBD2 (6 bases). CDR3 length: 11 residues. Per the germline V gene, CDR1 is SGHDN and CDR2 is FVKESK. The CDR3 coding sequence is TGTGCCAGCAGCTCGGGAGATACACAGTATTTT. Its translation: CASSSGDTQYF. The variable domain in full, completed from reference TRBV14 and TRBJ2-3, reads EAGVTQFPSHSVIEKGQTVTLRCDPISGHDNLYWYRRVMGKEIKFLLHFVKESKQDESGMPNNRFLAERTGGTYSTLKVQPAELEDSGVYFCASSSGDTQYFGPGTRLTVL.